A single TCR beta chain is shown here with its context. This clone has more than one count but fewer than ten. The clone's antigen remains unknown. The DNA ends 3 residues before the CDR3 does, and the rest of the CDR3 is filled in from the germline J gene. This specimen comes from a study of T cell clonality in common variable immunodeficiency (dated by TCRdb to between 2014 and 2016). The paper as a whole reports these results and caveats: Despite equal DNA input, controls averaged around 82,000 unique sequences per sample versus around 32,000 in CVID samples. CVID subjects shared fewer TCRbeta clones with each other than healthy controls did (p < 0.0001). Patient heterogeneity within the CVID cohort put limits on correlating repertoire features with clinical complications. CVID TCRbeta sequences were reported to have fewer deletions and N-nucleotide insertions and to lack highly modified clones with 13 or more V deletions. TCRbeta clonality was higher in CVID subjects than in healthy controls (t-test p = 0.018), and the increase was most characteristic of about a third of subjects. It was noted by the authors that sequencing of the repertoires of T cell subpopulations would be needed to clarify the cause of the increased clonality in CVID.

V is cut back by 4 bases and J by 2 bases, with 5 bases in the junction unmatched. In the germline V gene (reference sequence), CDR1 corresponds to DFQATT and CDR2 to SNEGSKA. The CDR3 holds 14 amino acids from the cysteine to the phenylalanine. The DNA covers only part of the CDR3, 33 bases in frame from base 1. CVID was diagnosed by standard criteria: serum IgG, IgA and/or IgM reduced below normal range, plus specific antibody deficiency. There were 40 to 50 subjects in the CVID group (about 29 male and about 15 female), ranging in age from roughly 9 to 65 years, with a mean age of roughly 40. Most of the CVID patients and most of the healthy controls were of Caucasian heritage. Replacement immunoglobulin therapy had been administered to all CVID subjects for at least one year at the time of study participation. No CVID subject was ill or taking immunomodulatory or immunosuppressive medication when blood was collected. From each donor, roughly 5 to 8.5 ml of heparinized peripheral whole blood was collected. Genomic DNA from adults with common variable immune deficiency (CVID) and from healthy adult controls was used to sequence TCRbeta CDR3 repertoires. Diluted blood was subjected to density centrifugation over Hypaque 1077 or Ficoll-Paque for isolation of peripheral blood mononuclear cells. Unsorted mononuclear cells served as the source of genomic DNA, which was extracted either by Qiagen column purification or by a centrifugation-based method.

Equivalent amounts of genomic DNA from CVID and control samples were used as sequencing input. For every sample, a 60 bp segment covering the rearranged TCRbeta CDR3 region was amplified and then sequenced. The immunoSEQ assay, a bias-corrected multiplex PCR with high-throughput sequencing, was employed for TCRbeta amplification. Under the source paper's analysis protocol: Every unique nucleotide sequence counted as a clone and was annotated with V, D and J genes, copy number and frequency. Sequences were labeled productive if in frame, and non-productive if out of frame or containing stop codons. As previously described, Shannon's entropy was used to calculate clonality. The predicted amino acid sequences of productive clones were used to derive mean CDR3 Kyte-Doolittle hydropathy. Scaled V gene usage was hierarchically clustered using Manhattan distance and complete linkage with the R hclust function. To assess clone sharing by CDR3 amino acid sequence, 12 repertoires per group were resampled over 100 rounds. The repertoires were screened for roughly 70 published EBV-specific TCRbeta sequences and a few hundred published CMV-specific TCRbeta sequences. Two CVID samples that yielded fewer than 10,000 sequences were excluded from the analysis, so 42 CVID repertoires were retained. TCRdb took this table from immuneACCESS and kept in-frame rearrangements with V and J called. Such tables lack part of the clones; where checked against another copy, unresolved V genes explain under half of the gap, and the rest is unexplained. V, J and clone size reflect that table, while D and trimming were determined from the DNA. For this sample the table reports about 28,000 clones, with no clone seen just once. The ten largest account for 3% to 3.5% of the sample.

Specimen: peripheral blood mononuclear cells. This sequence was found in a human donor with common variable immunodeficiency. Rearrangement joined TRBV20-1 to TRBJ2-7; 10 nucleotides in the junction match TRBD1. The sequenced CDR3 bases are TGCAGTGCTATTCAGACAGGGGGCGCCTACGAG. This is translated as CSAIQTGGAYE. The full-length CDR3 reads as CSAIQTGGAYEQYF.